This passage covers 5 T cell receptor beta chains from one sample sequenced in a study of blood T cell repertoires in COVID-19. TCRdb's table, derived via immunoSEQ multiplex PCR, lists solely in-frame clones and lacks some. The sample lists over 110,000 clones, roughly 90% occurring once. The sample comprised peripheral blood. The source of these receptors is a man between 65 and 79 years old with acute or convalescent COVID-19.

The J gene is TRBJ2-3, the V gene TRBV11-2; 13 bases agree with TRBD2. The ends lost 4 bases at V and 7 bases at J; junction bases unmatched: 17. The CDR3 has 19 residues. Germline V gene sequence: CDR1 SGHAT, CDR2 FQNNGV. The CDR3 spells CASSSRTGTSGEPPHTQYF. DNA for the CDR3: TGTGCCAGCAGCTCCCGTACCGGGACTAGCGGGGAGCCGCCCCATACGCAGTATTTT.

The chain joins TRBV6-4 to TRBJ2-7; 11 positions agree with TRBD1. The germline V gene encodes CDR1 MRHNA and CDR2 SNTAGT. The ends lost 6 bases at V and 6 bases at J; junction bases unmatched: 7. CDR3 size: 14 residues. The CDR3 here is CASRPDRGLGEQYF. In DNA form, the CDR3 reads TGTGCCAGCAGACCGGACAGGGGGCTCGGCGAGCAGTACTTC.

The chain combines TRBV2 with TRBJ1-2, with D perhaps matching TRBD1 (6 bases). CDR3 size: 14 residues. Germline assignment: CDR1 SNHLY and CDR2 FYNNEI. Between the trimmed V and J ends, which lost 7 bases and 5 bases, there was a span of 17 bases. Written as DNA, the CDR3 is TGTGCCAGCACCGACCTGACAGGCCCTTATGGCTACACCTTC. Its translation is CASTDLTGPYGYTF.

V gene TRBV6-2 or TRBV6-3 combines with J gene TRBJ2-7, with TRBD2 identical over 10 bases. With V trimmed by 1 base and J by 2 bases, 8 bases remained unmatched. From germline, CDR1 is MNHEY and CDR2 SVGEGT. This CDR3 is 17 amino acids long. CDR3 nucleotide sequence: TGTGCCAGCAGTTACTTGGTAGCGGGAGGACCAACCTACGAGCAGTACTTC. This sequence encodes CASSYLVAGGPTYEQYF.

J is TRBJ1-1 and V is TRBV29-1; D not resolved. CDR1 and CDR2 from the germline V gene are SQVTM and ANQGSEA. The CDR3 runs to 14 residues. The V and J ends lost 3 bases and 0 bases respectively, with 11 bases between them. CDR3 sequence reads: CSVEREGVNTEAFF. The CDR3 DNA is TGCAGCGTTGAGCGGGAGGGAGTGAACACTGAAGCTTTCTTT.